This T cell receptor (beta chain) was retrieved from a study of cytomegalovirus exposure and HLA in healthy donors. Study observations and caveats: One cluster of highly shared sequence variants probably arose as a sequencing artifact.

The study ran its PCR with 60 Vbeta and 13 Jbeta primers. Sequencing used immunoSEQ multiplex PCR; TCRdb keeps in-frame clones, though not all of them. The table includes about 230,000 clones, around nine tenths detected once. With 6 bases removed from V and 8 bases from J, the gap between germline ends came to 19 bases. The CDR3 has 14 amino acids. From germline, CDR1 is MNHEY and CDR2 SVGAGI. Concerning this clone itself: The antigen remains undetermined.

Sequencing input: PBMCs. The receptor comes from a woman aged 18-29 years in good health and CMV-seronegative. The rearrangement links TRBV6-5 to TRBJ1-2; weak D call: TRBD1 (6 bases). The CDR3 spells CASRDVLLRGGYTF. The CDR3 coding sequence is TGTGCCAGCAGAGACGTTTTGCTCAGGGGAGGCTACACCTTC.